In this sample, the clone carrying this T cell receptor beta chain turned up a few times. This sample includes further DNA sequences coding for the same CDR3. Assay: immunoSEQ multiplex PCR; the TCRdb copy retains only in-frame clones and omits some. The sample carries 150,000 or so clones, about 90% recorded once. These data belong to a study of blood T cell repertoires in COVID-19. Looked up from germline, CDR1 is SGHRS and CDR2 is YFSETQ. The ends lost 0 bases at V and 4 bases at J; junction bases unmatched: 2. This CDR3 has 14 amino acids. This sequence originates from a man in his fifties with acute or convalescent COVID-19. The sample consisted of peripheral blood. This sequence joins TRBV5-1 and TRBJ2-3; 7 positions agree with TRBD2. In DNA form, the CDR3 reads TGCGCCAGCAGCTTGGCCACTAGCGCAGATACGCAGTATTTT. Translating gives CASSLATSADTQYF.